This T cell receptor (beta chain) came from a study of T cells after posttransplantation cyclophosphamide. Profiling relied on immunoSEQ multiplex PCR, and the TCRdb table lists in-frame clones only, not all of them. The sample was found to contain about 1,400 clones, and every one recurs. Whole-study results and caveats: TRB clonality was highly associated with recipient CMV seropositivity and reactivation.

Treatment was busulfan-fludarabine conditioning, a marrow graft, and cyclophosphamide on days +3 and +4. The CDR3 contains 14 residues. J lost 7 bases, V lost 8 bases, and 9 bases had no gene match. Germline V gene lookup returns CDR1 MNHEY and CDR2 SVGAGI. This clone was seen repeatedly, ten times or more. The target antigen is unknown. The sequencing used PBMCs, collected after an allogeneic stem cell transplant with post-transplant cyclophosphamide. The source of this sequence is a young adult male patient who received an allogeneic stem cell transplant from a related donor, was CMV-positive, and had acute GVHD only. The graft donor may have contributed some T cells. V and J are TRBV6-5 and TRBJ2-4; 9 bases agree with TRBD1. The CDR3 nucleotides are TGTGCCAGCCGGGCGGACAGGGGAAGGAACATTCAGTACTTC. Translated: CASRADRGRNIQYF.